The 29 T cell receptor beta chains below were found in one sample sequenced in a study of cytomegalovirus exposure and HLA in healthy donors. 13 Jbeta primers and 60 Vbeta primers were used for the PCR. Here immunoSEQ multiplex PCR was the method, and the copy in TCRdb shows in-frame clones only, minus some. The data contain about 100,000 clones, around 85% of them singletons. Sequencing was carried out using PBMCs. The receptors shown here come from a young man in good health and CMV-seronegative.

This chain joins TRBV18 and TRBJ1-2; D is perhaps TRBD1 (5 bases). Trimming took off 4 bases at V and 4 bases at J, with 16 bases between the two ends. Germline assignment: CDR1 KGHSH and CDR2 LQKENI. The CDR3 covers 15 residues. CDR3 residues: CASSLLGGTIYGYTF. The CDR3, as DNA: TGTGCCAGCTCACTTCTCGGGGGTACTATCTATGGCTACACCTTC. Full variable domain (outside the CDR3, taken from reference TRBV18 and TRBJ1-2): NAGVMQNPRHLVRRRGQEARLRCSPMKGHSHVYWYRQLPEEGLKFMVYLQKENIIDESGMPKERFSAEFPKEGPSILRIQQVVRGDSAAYFCASSLLGGTIYGYTFGSGTRLTVV.

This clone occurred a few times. CDR3: CASSVGRTGGYTEAFF. CDR3 nucleotides: TGTGCCAGCAGCGTAGGGAGGACAGGGGGCTACACTGAAGCTTTCTTT. This chain links TRBV9 with TRBJ1-1, with 11 bases identical to TRBD1. Germline CDR1 is SGDLS and CDR2 is YYNGEE. The CDR3 is 16 residues long. The V segment lost 0 bases and the J segment 3 bases; nucleotides outside the gene matches: 4.

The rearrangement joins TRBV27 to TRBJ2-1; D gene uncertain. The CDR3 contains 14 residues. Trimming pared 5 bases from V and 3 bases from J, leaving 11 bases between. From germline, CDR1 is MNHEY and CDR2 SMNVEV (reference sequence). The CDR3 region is CASSGQTGYNEQFF. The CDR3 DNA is TGTGCCAGCAGTGGCCAGACTGGCTACAATGAGCAGTTCTTC.

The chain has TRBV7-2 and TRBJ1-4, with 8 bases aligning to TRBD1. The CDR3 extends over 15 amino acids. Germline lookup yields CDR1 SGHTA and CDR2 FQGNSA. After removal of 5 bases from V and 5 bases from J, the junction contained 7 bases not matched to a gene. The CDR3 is CASSLRTGINEKLFF. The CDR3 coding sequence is TGTGCCAGCAGCCTCCGGACAGGGATCAATGAAAAACTGTTTTTT.

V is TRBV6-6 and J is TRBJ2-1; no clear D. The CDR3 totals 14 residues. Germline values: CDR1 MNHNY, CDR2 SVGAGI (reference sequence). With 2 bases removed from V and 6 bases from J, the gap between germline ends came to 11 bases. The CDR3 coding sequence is TGTGCCAGCAGTTACGCGCGACTCTTCAATGAGCAGTTCTTC. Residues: CASSYARLFNEQFF.

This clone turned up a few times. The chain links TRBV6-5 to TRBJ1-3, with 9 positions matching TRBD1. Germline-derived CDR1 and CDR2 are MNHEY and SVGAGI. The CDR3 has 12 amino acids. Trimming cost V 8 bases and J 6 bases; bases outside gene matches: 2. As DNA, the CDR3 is TGTGCCAGCCGGACAGGGGAAAACACCATATATTTT. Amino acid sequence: CASRTGENTIYF.

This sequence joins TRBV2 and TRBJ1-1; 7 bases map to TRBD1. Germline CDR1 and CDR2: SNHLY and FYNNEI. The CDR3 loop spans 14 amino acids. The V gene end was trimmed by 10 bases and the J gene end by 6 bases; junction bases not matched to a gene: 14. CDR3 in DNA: TGTGCCACCCAGACAGGGAAGGGCCTAGCTGAAGCTTTCTTT. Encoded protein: CATQTGKGLAEAFF.

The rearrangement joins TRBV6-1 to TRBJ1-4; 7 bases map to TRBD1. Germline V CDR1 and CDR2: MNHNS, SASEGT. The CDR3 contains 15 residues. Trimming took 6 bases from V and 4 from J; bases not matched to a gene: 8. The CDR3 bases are TGTGCCAGCAGATTAGCCGGGACAGATAATGAAAAACTGTTTTTT. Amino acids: CASRLAGTDNEKLFF.

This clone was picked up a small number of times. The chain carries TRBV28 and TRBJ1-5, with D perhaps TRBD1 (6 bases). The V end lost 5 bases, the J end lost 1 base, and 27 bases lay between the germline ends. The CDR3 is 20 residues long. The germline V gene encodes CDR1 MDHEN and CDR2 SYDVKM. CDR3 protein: CASSNPTGTVGFLSNQPQHF. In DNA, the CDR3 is TGTGCCAGCAGTAATCCCACAGGGACGGTGGGTTTTCTGAGCAATCAGCCCCAGCATTTT.

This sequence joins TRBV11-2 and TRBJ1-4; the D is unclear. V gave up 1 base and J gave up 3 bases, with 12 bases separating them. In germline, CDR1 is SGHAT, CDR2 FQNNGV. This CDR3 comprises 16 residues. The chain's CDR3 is CASSLGRSAANEKLFF. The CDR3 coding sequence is TGTGCCAGCAGCTTAGGAAGGTCGGCGGCTAATGAAAAACTGTTTTTT.

CDR3 in amino acids: CASSSHERGQEQYF. CDR3 sequence (DNA): TGTGCCAGCAGCTCCCACGAGCGGGGGCAAGAGCAGTACTTC. J is TRBJ2-4 and V is TRBV7-8; 8 nucleotides match TRBD2. Trimming removed 4 bases from V and 13 bases from J; junction bases left unmatched: 12. CDR3 size: 14 residues. CDR1 and CDR2 from the germline V gene are SGHVS and FQNEAQ.

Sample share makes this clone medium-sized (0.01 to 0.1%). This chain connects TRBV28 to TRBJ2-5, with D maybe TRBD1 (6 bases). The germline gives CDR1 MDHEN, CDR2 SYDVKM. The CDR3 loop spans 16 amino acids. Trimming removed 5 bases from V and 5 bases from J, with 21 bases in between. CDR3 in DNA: TGTGCCAGCAGTGTTCCCGGGACAAGGAGATTGGAGACCCAGTACTTC. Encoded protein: CASSVPGTRRLETQYF.

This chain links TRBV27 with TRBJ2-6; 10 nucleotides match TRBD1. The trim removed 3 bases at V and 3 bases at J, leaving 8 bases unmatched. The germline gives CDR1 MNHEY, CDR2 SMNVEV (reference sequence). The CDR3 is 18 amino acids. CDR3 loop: CASSFSRQGAGGANVLTF. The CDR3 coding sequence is TGTGCCAGCAGTTTCTCTCGACAGGGGGCGGGTGGGGCCAACGTCCTGACTTTC.

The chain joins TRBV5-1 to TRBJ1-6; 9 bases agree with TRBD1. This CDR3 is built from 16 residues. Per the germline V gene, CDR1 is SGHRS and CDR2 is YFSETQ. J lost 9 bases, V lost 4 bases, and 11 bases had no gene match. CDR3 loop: CASSPQTRDRASPLHF. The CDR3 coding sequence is TGCGCCAGCAGCCCACAAACCCGGGACAGGGCTTCACCCCTCCACTTT.

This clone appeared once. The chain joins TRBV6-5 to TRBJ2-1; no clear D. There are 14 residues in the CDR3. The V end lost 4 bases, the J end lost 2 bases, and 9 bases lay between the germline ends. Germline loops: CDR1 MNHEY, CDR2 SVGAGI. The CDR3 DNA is TGTGCCAGCAGTTTGTCTGGGCCCTACAATGAGCAGTTCTTC. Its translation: CASSLSGPYNEQFF.

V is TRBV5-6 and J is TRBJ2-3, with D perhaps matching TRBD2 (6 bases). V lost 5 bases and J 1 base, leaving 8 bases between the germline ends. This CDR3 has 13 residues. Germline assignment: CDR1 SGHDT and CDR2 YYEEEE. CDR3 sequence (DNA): TGTGCCAGCAGGGGGGGTGGCACAGATACGCAGTATTTT. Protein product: CASRGGGTDTQYF.

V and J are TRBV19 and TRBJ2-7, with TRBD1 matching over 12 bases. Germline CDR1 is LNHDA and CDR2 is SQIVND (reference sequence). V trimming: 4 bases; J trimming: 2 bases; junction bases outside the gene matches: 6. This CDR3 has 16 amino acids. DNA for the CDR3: TGTGCCAGTAGTACCTTAGGGGACAGGGGGCCCTACGAGCAGTACTTC. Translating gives CASSTLGDRGPYEQYF. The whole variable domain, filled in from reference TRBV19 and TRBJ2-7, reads DGGITQSPKYLFRKEGQNVTLSCEQNLNHDAMYWYRQDPGQGLRLIYYSQIVNDFQKGDIAEGYSVSREKKESFPLTVTSAQKNPTAFYLCASSTLGDRGPYEQYFGPGTRLTVT.

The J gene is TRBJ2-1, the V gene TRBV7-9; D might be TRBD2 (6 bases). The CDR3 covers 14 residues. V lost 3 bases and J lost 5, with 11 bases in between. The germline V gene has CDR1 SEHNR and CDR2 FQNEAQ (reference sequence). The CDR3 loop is CASSFSGLNNEQFF. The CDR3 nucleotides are TGTGCCAGCAGCTTTTCGGGACTGAACAATGAGCAGTTCTTC.

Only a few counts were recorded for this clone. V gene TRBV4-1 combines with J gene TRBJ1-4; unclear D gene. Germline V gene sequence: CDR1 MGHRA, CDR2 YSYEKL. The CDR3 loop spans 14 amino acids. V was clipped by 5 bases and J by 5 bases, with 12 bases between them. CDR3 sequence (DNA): TGCGCCAGCAGCGACGCGAGAGGGAATGAAAAACTGTTTTTT. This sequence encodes CASSDARGNEKLFF.

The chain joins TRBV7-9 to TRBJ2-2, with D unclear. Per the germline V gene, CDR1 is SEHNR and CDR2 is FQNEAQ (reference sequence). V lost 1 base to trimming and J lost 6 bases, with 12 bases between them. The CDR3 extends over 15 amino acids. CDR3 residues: CASSLDFGGAGELFF. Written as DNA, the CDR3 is TGTGCCAGCAGCTTAGATTTCGGTGGAGCCGGGGAGCTGTTTTTT.

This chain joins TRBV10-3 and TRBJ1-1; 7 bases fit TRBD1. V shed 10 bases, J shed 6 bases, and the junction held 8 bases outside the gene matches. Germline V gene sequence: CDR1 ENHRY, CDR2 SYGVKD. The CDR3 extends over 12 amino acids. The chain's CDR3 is CATGDRVPEAFF. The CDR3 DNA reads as TGTGCCACCGGTGACAGGGTCCCTGAAGCTTTCTTT.

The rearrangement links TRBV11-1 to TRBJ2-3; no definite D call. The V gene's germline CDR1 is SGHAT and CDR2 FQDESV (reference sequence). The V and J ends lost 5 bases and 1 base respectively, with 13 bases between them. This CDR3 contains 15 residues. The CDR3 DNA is TGTGCCAGCAGCCCAGTTTTGTCAGGCACAGATACGCAGTATTTT. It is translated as CASSPVLSGTDTQYF. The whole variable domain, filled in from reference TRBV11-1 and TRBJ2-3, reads EAEVAQSPRYKITEKSQAVAFWCDPISGHATLYWYRQILGQGPELLVQFQDESVVDDSQLPKDRFSAERLKGVDSTLKIQPAELGDSAMYLCASSPVLSGTDTQYFGPGTRLTVL.

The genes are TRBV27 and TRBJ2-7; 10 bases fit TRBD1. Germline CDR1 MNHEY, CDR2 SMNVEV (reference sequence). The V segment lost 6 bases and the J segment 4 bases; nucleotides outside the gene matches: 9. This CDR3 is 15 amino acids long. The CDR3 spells CASSPGTGALYEQYF. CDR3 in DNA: TGTGCCAGCAGCCCCGGGACAGGGGCTTTGTACGAGCAGTACTTC.

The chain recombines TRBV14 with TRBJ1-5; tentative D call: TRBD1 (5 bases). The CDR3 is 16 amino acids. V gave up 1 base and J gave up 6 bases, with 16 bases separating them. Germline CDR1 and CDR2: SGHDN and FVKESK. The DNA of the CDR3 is TGTGCCAGCAGCCAAGGTTCAGGGTTGAACGGTCAGCCCCAGCATTTT. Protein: CASSQGSGLNGQPQHF.

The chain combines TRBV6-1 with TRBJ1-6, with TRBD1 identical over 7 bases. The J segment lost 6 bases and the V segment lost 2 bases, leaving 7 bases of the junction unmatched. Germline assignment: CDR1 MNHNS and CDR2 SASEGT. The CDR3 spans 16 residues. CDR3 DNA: TGTGCCAGCAGTGAATTTACGAACAGGGGTAATTCACCCCTCCACTTT. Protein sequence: CASSEFTNRGNSPLHF.

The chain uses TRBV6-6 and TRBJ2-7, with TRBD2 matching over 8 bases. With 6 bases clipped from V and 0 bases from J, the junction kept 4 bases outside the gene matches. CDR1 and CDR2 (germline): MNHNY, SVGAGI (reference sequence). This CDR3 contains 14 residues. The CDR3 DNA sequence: TGTGCCAGCAGATTGACTAGCGACTCCTACGAGCAGTACTTC. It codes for CASRLTSDSYEQYF.

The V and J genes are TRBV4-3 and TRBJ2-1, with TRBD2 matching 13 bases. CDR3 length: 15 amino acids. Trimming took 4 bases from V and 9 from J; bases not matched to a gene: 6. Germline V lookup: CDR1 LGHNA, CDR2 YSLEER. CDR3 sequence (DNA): TGCGCCAGCAGCCTTCAGACTAGCGGGAGGTCTGAGCAGTTCTTC. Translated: CASSLQTSGRSEQFF.

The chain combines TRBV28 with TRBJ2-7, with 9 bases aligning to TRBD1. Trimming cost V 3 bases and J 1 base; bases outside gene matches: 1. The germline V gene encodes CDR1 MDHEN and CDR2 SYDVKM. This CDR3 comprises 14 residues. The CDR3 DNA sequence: TGTGCCAGCAGTTTCGGGACAGGGTCCTACGAGCAGTACTTC. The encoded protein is CASSFGTGSYEQYF.

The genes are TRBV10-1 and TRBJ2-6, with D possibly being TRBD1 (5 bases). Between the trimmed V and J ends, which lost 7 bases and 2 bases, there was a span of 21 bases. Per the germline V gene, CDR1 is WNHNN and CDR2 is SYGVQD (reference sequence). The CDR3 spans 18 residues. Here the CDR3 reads CASTERNRSCTGANVLTF. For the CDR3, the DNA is TGCGCCAGCACCGAGAGGAACAGGTCATGCACTGGGGCCAACGTCCTGACTTTC.